The 21 T cell receptor beta chains below were found in one sample sequenced in a study of HIV-infected patients and healthy controls. Reverse transcription used around 500 ng RNA and constant-region primers for alpha and beta. Separate chain-specific third strand synthesis with multiplexing indices produced the alpha and beta libraries. From the 5' RACE reads, TCRdb called clonotypes with MiXCR, one entry per CDR3 protein. The sample contains fewer than 25,000 distinct CDR3 sequences, more than 8% of which appear only once. The repertoire came from unfractionated whole blood and reflected all unsorted peripheral T cells. The source material was blood. The receptors stem from an adult in good health.

The rearrangement links TRBV12-3 or TRBV12-4 to TRBJ1-5; D might be TRBD1 (5 bases). The CDR3 runs 16 residues. V was shortened by 3 bases and J by 4 bases, with 16 bases between the two germline ends. This chain's CDR3 is CASSFGGSGPNQPQHF. Here the CDR3 DNA reads TGTGCCAGCAGTTTCGGGGGATCGGGGCCAAATCAGCCCCAGCATTTT.

The genes are TRBV6-5 and TRBJ1-2; TRBD1 aligns across 7 bases. The trim removed 0 bases at V and 2 bases at J, leaving 3 bases unmatched. The length of the CDR3 is 15 residues. CDR1 is MNHEY, CDR2 SVGAGI, per germline. CDR3 sequence: CASSYSGTVNYGYTF. In DNA form, the CDR3 reads TGTGCCAGCAGTTACTCCGGGACAGTCAACTATGGCTACACCTTC.

In its sample, this clonotype was seen many times. The chain couples TRBV21-1 to TRBJ1-5; TRBD1 was called by the table and not checked on the DNA. TRBV21-1 is labeled a pseudogene. CDR3 length equals 16 residues. CDR3 sequence reads: CASSKENGTYNQPQHF. The CDR3 DNA reads TGTGCCAGCAGCAAAGAAAACGGGACCTACAATCAGCCCCAGCATTTT.

This clonotype is judged medium-sized. This chain joins TRBV6-2 or TRBV6-3 and TRBJ2-2, with 7 bases identical to TRBD2. This CDR3 is built from 17 residues. The V and J ends lost 2 bases and 5 bases, in that order; junction bases with no gene match: 11. The germline gives CDR1 MNHEY, CDR2 SVGEGT. The CDR3 DNA reads TGTGCCAGCAGTTACGGGTTCAGCGGGATACGTACCGGGGAGCTGTTTTTT. Protein: CASSYGFSGIRTGELFF.

This clonotype appeared many times. The chain links TRBV12-3 or TRBV12-4 to TRBJ1-5; D is uncertain. This CDR3 is built from 15 residues. The ends were cut back, 5 bases at V and 2 bases at J, with 13 bases in the middle. As DNA, the CDR3 is TGTGCCAGCAGTCCGTTACCTTACGGCAATCAGCCCCAGCATTTT. It encodes CASSPLPYGNQPQHF.

This clonotype was recorded many times. The genes are TRBV20-1 and TRBJ1-1; D gene unclear. Trimming took off 6 bases at V and 0 bases at J, with 11 bases between the two ends. Germline lookup yields CDR1 DFQATT and CDR2 SNEGSKA (reference sequence). The CDR3 runs 13 residues. CDR3 amino acids: CSASKGVNTEAFF. CDR3 sequence (DNA): TGCAGTGCCTCAAAAGGCGTGAACACTGAAGCTTTCTTT.

At least ten counts were recorded for this clonotype. The genes are TRBV20-1 and TRBJ1-2; no clear D. The V and J ends lost 3 bases and 3 bases respectively, with 11 bases between them. Germline V CDR1 and CDR2: DFQATT, SNEGSKA (reference sequence). The CDR3 length is 13 residues. The CDR3: CSASSLTDYGYTF. Written as DNA, the CDR3 is TGCAGTGCTAGTTCCCTAACAGACTATGGCTACACCTTC.

This clonotype was seen repeatedly, ten times or more. This sequence joins TRBV6-4 and TRBJ2-7; D is possibly TRBD1 (5 bases). CDR1 is MRHNA, CDR2 SNTAGT, per germline. CDR3 length equals 11 residues. V lost 9 bases, J lost 4 bases, and 10 bases lay in between. The CDR3, as DNA: TGTGCCAGTAAGCAGGGTTACGAGCAGTACTTC. Translated, it gives CASKQGYEQYF.

Many counts were recorded for this clonotype. The genes are TRBV6-2 or TRBV6-3 and TRBJ2-4, with unresolved D. The germline V and J ends were trimmed by 0 bases and 7 bases, with 13 bases remaining between them. This CDR3 has 15 residues. CDR1 MNHEY and CDR2 SVGEGT come from the germline V gene. CDR3: CASSYSIAATNIQYF. DNA of the CDR3: TGTGCCAGCAGTTACTCGATCGCTGCGACGAACATTCAGTACTTC.

This clonotype is classed as medium-sized. This rearrangement joins TRBV28 to TRBJ2-7, with D tentatively TRBD2 (6 bases). Per the germline V gene, CDR1 is MDHEN and CDR2 is SYDVKM. This CDR3 has 16 amino acids. V lost 5 bases, J lost 4 bases, and 21 bases lay in between. For the CDR3, the DNA is TGTGCCAGCAGTCCCTCCTACGACGGGGGAAGTTACGAGCAGTACTTC. Its translation is CASSPSYDGGSYEQYF.

This clonotype was picked up many times. The V call is TRBV28, the J call TRBJ2-7; tentatively, D is TRBD1 or TRBD2 (5 bases each). CDR3 length: 12 amino acids. V was shortened by 5 bases and J by 2 bases, with 7 bases between the two germline ends. CDR1 and CDR2 from the germline V gene are MDHEN and SYDVKM. CDR3 region: CASSQGPYEQYF. DNA for the CDR3: TGTGCCAGCAGTCAGGGACCCTACGAGCAGTACTTC.

This clonotype was observed a single time. The CDR3 reads CASSVGTSAHKQFF. CDR3 nucleotide sequence: TGTGCCAGCAGTGTTGGGACTAGCGCCCACAAGCAGTTCTTC. The chain joins TRBV2 to TRBJ2-1; 10 nucleotides agree with TRBD2. Germline CDR1 and CDR2: SNHLY and FYNNEI. V shed 4 bases and J 11 bases; nucleotides not matched to a gene: 8. The CDR3 extends over 14 amino acids. Filled out from reference TRBV2 and TRBJ2-1, the complete variable domain reads EPEVTQTPSHQVTQMGQEVILRCVPISNHLYFYWYRQILGQKVEFLVSFYNNEISEKSEIFDDQFSVERPDGSNFTLKIRSTKLEDSAMYFCASSVGTSAHKQFFGPGTRLTVL.

The V and J genes are TRBV28 and TRBJ2-1, with 7 positions matching TRBD1. There are 16 residues in the CDR3. In germline, CDR1 is MDHEN, CDR2 SYDVKM. Trimming at V came to 6 bases and at J to 0 bases, leaving 8 bases not matched to a gene. The CDR3 region is CASRPLRGSSYNEQFF. The DNA of the CDR3 is TGTGCCAGCAGACCACTCAGGGGGAGCTCCTACAATGAGCAGTTCTTC. The full variable domain, completed using reference TRBV28 and TRBJ2-1, is DVKVTQSSRYLVKRTGEKVFLECVQDMDHENMFWYRQDPGLGLRLIYFSYDVKMKEKGDIPEGYSVSREKKERFSLILESASTNQTSMYLCASRPLRGSSYNEQFFGPGTRLTVL.

In this sample, this clonotype is medium-sized. One end of the junction varies from germline; a read error may be responsible. The chain couples TRBV7-3 to TRBJ2-5, with 13 nucleotides matching TRBD2. The germline CDR1 and CDR2 sequences are SGHTA and FQGTGA. The CDR3 spans 14 residues. CDR3: CASSPGLAGEAQYF. The CDR3 DNA follows: TGTGCCAGCAGCCCCGGACTAGCGGGAGAGGCCCAGTACTTC.

By sample share, this clonotype is medium-sized (0.01 to 0.1%). V is TRBV18 and J is TRBJ2-7, with D tentatively TRBD1 (5 bases). This CDR3 is 11 amino acids long. The V end was cut by 2 bases, the J end by 10 bases, with 9 bases between. Per germline, CDR1 KGHSH and CDR2 LQKENI. The CDR3 DNA follows: TGTGCCAGCTCACCAGGGGCGGACCAGTACTTC. Translation: CASSPGADQYF.

The sample holds many counts of this clonotype. The V gene is TRBV6-2 or TRBV6-3, the J gene TRBJ2-3; 7 bases match TRBD2. The CDR3 has 13 amino acids. From germline, CDR1 is MNHEY and CDR2 SVGEGT. The J segment lost 4 bases and the V segment lost 6 bases, leaving 4 bases of the junction unmatched. CDR3 sequence (DNA): TGTGCCAGCAGCCCCGGGGGGTCAGATACGCAGTATTTT. It specifies CASSPGGSDTQYF.

In this sample, this clonotype turned up once. This sequence joins TRBV28 and TRBJ2-3, with D perhaps matching TRBD1 (6 bases). This CDR3 comprises 13 residues. CDR1 MDHEN and CDR2 SYDVKM come from the germline V gene. V lost 8 bases and J 6 bases, leaving 15 bases between the germline ends. CDR3 region: CASFSTGPDTQYF. The DNA of the CDR3 is TGTGCCAGCTTTTCGACAGGTCCGGATACGCAGTATTTT.

This chain connects TRBV12-3 or TRBV12-4 to TRBJ2-2; D perhaps matches TRBD2 (5 bases). CDR3 length equals 15 residues. Trimming took 3 bases from V and 1 from J, leaving 9 bases between them. This CDR3 reads CASSFPGLNTGELFF. The DNA for the CDR3 is TGTGCCAGCAGTTTTCCGGGATTGAACACCGGGGAGCTGTTTTTT.

Concerning this clonotype: A much larger clone lies a single base off, so this may be a read error. The chain joins TRBV3-1 to TRBJ1-5, with D perhaps matching TRBD1 (6 bases). Germline values: CDR1 LGHDT, CDR2 YNNKEL (reference sequence). There are 15 residues in the CDR3. CDR3 protein: CASSPAEGGGQPQRF. CDR3 in DNA: TGTGCCAGCAGCCCAGCGGAGGGGGGCGGACAGCCCCAGCGTTTT.

This clonotype was seen many times. The J gene is TRBJ2-5, the V gene TRBV5-1, with TRBD1 matching over 11 bases. Germline trimming cut 5 bases from V and 7 bases from J; bases unmatched to any gene: 13. CDR3 length equals 16 residues. Germline V gene data show CDR1 as SGHRS and CDR2 as YFSETQ. The CDR3 spells CASSTTGTGGRVTQYF. CDR3 bases: TGCGCCAGCAGTACAACCGGGACAGGGGGACGGGTGACCCAGTACTTC.

This clonotype was detected ten times or more. The chain couples TRBV24-1 to TRBJ1-5, with a possible D match to TRBD1 (5 bases). Trimming stripped 3 bases from V and 2 bases from J, with 10 bases between. The germline CDR1 and CDR2 sequences are KGHDR and SFDVKD. The CDR3 sequence is 15 residues long. DNA of the CDR3: TGTGCCACCAGTGATGGGAGGGGAGGCAATCAGCCCCAGCATTTT. Encoded protein: CATSDGRGGNQPQHF.